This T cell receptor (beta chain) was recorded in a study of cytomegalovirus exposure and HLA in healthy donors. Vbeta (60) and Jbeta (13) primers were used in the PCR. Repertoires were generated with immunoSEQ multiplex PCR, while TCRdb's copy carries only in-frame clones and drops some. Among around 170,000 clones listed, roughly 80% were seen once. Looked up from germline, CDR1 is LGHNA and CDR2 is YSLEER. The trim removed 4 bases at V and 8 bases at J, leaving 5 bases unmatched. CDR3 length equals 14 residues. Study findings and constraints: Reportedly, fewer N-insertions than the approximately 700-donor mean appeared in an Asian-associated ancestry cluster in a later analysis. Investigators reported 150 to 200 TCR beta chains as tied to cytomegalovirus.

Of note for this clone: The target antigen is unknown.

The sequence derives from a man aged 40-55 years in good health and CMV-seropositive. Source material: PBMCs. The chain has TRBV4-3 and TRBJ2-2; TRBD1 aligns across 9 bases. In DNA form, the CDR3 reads TGCGCCAGCAGCCCGGGACAGGGCGTTGGGGAGCTGTTTTTT. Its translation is CASSPGQGVGELFF.